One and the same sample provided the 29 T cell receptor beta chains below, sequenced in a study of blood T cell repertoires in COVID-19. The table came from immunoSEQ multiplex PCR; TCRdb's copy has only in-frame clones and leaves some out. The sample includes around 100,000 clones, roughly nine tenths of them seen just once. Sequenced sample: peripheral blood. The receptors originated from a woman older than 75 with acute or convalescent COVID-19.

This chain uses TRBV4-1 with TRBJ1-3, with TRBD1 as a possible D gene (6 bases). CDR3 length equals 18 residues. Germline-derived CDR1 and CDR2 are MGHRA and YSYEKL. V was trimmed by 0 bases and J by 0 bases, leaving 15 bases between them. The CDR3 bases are TGCGCCAGCAGCCAAGAGGGATGGGTGGGGGCCTCTGGAAACACCATATATTTT. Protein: CASSQEGWVGASGNTIYF.

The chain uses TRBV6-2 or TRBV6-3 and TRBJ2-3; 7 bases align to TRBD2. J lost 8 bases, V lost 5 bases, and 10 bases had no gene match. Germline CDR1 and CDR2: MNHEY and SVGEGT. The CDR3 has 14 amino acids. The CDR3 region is CASSPWTSSGTQYF. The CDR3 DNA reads TGTGCCAGCAGTCCCTGGACTAGTTCGGGTACGCAGTATTTT.

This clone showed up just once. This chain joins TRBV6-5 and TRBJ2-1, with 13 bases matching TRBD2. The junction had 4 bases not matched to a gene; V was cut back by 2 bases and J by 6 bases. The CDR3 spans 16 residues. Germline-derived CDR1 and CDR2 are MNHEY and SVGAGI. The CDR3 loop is CASSYTSGGGRNEQFF. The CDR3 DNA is TGTGCCAGCAGTTACACTAGCGGGGGGGGCCGCAATGAGCAGTTCTTC.

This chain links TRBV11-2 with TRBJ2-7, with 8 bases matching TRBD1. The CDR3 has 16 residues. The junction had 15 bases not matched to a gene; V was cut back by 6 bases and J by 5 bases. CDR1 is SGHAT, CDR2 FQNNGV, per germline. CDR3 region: CASSRGDRTIRDEQYF. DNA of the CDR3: TGTGCCAGCAGTCGAGGGGACAGGACGATTCGAGACGAGCAGTACTTC.

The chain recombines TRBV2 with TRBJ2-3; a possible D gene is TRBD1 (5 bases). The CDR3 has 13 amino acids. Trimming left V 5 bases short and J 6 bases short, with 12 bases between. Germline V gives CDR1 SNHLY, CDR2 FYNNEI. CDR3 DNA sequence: TGTGCCAGCAGTCAGGGTGAACGGGATACGCAGTATTTT. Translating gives CASSQGERDTQYF. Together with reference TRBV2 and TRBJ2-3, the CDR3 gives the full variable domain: EPEVTQTPSHQVTQMGQEVILRCVPISNHLYFYWYRQILGQKVEFLVSFYNNEISEKSEIFDDQFSVERPDGSNFTLKIRSTKLEDSAMYFCASSQGERDTQYFGPGTRLTVL.

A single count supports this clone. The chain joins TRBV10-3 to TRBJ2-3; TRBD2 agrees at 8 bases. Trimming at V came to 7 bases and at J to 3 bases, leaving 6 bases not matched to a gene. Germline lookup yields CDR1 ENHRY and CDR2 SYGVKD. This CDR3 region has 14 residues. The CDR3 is CAIKTGGRTDTQYF. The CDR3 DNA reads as TGTGCCATCAAAACGGGGGGGAGAACAGATACGCAGTATTTT.

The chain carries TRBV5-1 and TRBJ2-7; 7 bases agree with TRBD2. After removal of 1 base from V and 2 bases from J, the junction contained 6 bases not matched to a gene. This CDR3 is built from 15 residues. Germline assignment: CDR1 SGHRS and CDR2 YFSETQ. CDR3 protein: CASSLSSGGTYEQYF. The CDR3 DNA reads TGCGCCAGCAGCTTGTCATCGGGGGGTACCTACGAGCAGTACTTC.

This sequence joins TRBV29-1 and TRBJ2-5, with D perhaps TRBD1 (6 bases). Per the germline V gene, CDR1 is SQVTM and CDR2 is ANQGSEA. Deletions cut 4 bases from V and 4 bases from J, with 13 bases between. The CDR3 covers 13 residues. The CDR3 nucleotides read TGCAGCGTTGCCAGGGGTTGGGGAGAGACCCAGTACTTC. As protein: CSVARGWGETQYF.

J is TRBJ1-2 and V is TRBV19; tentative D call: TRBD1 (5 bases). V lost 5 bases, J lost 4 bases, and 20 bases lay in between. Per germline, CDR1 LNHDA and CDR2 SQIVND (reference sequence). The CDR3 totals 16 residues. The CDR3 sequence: CASSVSGRGHGYGYTF. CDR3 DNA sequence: TGTGCCAGTAGTGTTTCGGGGAGGGGTCATGGCTATGGCTACACCTTC.

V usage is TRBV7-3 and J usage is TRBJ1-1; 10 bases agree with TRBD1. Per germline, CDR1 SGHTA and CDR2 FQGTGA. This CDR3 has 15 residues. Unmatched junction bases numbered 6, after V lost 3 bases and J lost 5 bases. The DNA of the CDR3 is TGTGCCAGCAGCTTTACGGGACAGGGGATAACTGAAGCTTTCTTT. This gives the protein CASSFTGQGITEAFF.

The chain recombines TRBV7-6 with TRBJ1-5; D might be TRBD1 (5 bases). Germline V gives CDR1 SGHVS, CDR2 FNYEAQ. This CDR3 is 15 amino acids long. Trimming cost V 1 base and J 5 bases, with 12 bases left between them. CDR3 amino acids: CASSLGWGDDQPQHF. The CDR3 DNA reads TGTGCCAGCAGCTTAGGGTGGGGCGATGATCAGCCCCAGCATTTT.

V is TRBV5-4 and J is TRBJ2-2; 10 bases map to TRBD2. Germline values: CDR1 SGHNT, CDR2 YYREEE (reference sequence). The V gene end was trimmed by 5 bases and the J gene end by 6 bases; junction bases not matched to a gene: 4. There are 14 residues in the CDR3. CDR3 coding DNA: TGTGCCAGCAGTTCAGGGACTAGCGCCGGGGAGCTGTTTTTT. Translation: CASSSGTSAGELFF.

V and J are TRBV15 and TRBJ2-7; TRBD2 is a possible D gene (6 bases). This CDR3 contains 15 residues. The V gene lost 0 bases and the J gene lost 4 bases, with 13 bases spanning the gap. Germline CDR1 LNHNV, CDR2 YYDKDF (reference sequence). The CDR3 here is CATSRDSGVGYEQYF. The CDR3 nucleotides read TGTGCCACCAGCAGAGATTCGGGGGTAGGGTACGAGCAGTACTTC.

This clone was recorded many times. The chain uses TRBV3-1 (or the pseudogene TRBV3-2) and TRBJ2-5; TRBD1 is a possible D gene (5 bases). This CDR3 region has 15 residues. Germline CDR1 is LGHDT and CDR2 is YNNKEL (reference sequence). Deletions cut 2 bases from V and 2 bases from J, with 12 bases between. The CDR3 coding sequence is TGTGCCAGCAGCCAATCGGGCAGGGAACAAGAGACCCAGTACTTC. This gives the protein CASSQSGREQETQYF.

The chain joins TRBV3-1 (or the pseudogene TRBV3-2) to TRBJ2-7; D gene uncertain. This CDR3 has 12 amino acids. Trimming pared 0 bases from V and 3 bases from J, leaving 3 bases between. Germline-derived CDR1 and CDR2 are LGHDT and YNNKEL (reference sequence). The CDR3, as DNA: TGTGCCAGCAGCCAAGACAGCTACGAGCAGTACTTC. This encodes CASSQDSYEQYF.

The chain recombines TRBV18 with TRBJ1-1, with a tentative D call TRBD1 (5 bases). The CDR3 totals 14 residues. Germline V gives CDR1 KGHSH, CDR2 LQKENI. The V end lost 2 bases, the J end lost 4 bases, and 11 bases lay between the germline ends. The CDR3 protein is CASSPSLGPTEAFF. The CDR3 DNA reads TGTGCCAGCTCACCATCATTGGGGCCCACTGAAGCTTTCTTT.

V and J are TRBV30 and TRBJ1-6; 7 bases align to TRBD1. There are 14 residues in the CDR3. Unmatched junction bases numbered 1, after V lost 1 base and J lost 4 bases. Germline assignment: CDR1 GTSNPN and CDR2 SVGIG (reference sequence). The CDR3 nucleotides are TGTGCCTGGAGTGGACAGGGTTATAATTCACCCCTCCACTTT. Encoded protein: CAWSGQGYNSPLHF.

CDR3 in DNA: TGTGCCAGCAGCTCTGGGCGGGGGCCCTACAATGAGCAGTTCTTC. Encoded protein: CASSSGRGPYNEQFF. This chain uses TRBV5-4 with TRBJ2-1, with D possibly matching TRBD2 (7 bases). The germline V gene has CDR1 SGHNT and CDR2 YYREEE (reference sequence). This CDR3 is built from 15 residues. Between the trimmed V and J ends, which lost 3 bases and 2 bases, there was a span of 12 bases.

The CDR3 spells CASSLEGTYGQPQHF. The CDR3 region has the DNA TGTGCCAGCAGTTTGGAGGGGACGTATGGTCAGCCCCAGCATTTT. The V gene is TRBV28, the J gene TRBJ1-5, with D possibly matching TRBD1 (5 bases). From germline, CDR1 is MDHEN and CDR2 SYDVKM. V lost 3 bases and J lost 6, with 15 bases in between. This CDR3 spans 15 amino acids.

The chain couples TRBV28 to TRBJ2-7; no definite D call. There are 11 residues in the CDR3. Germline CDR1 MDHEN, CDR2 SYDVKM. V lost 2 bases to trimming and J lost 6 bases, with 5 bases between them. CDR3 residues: CASSLLFEQYF. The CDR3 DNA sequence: TGTGCCAGCAGTTTACTGTTCGAGCAGTACTTC.

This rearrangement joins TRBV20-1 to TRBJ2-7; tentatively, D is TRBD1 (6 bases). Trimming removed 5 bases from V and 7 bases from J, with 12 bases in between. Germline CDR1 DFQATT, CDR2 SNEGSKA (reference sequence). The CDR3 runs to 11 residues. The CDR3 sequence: CSAVQGNEQYF. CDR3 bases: TGCAGTGCTGTACAGGGAAATGAGCAGTACTTC.

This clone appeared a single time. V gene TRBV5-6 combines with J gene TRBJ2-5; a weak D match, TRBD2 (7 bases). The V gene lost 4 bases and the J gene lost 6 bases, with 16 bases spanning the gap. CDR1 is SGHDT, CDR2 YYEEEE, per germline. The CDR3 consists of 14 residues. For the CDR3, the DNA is TGTGCCAGCAGCGACGCGGGGGCTGCAAAGACCCAGTACTTC. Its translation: CASSDAGAAKTQYF.

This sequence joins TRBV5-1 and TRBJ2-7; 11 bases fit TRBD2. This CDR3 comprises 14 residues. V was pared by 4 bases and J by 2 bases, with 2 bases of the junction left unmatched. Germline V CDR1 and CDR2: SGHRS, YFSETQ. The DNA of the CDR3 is TGCGCCAGCAGCGGTAGCGGGGGGGCCTACGAGCAGTACTTC. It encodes CASSGSGGAYEQYF.

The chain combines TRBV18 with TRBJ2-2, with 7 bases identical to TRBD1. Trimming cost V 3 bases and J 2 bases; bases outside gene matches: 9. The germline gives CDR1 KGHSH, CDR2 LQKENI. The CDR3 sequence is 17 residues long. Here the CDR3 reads CASSPYSGTVNTGELFF. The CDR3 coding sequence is TGTGCCAGCTCACCTTACTCCGGGACAGTCAACACCGGGGAGCTGTTTTTT.

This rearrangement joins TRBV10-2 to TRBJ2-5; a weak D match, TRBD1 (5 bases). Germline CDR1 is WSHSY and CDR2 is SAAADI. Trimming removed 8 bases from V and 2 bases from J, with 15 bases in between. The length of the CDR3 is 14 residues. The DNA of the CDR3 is TGCGCCAGCGGCCTTCTTCAGGGACAAGAGACCCAGTACTTC. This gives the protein CASGLLQGQETQYF.

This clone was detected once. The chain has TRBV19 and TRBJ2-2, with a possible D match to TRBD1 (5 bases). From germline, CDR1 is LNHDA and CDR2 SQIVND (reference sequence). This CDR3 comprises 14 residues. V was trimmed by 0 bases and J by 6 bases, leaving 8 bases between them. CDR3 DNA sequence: TGTGCCAGTAGTATAGATAGGGGCGCCGGGGAGCTGTTTTTT. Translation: CASSIDRGAGELFF.

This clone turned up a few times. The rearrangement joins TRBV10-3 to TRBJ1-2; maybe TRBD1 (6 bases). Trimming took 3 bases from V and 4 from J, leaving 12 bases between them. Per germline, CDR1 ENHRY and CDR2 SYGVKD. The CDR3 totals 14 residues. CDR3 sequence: CAISEATGLYGYTF. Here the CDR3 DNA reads TGTGCCATCAGTGAAGCGACAGGCCTCTATGGCTACACCTTC.

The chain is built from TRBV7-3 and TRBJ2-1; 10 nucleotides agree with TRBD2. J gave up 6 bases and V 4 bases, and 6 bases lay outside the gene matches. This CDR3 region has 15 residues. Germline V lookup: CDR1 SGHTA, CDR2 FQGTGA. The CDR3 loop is CASSSAGGPGNEQFF. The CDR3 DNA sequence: TGTGCCAGCAGCTCAGCGGGGGGGCCAGGCAATGAGCAGTTCTTC.

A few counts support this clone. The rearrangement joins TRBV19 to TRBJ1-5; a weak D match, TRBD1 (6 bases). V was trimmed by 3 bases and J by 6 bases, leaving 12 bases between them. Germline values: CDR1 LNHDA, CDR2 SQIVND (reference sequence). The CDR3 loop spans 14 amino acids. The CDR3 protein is CASSIKVGGQPQHF. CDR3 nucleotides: TGTGCCAGTAGTATTAAGGTAGGGGGTCAGCCCCAGCATTTT. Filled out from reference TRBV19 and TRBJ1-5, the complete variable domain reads DGGITQSPKYLFRKEGQNVTLSCEQNLNHDAMYWYRQDPGQGLRLIYYSQIVNDFQKGDIAEGYSVSREKKESFPLTVTSAQKNPTAFYLCASSIKVGGQPQHFGDGTRLSIL.